The 18 T cell receptor beta chains reported below all come from one sample, sequenced in a study of T-cell reconstitution after alpha-beta-depleted transplantation in children. Library preparation (for TCRbeta) was performed with unique molecular identifiers. TCRdb used MiXCR to reprocess the PCR reads, holding one entry per CDR3 protein. This table holds some 840,000 distinct CDR3 sequences, about 16% found once. The source material was PBMCs, mostly from graft donor cells, sampled 360 days after TCRalphabeta/CD19-depleted stem cell transplant. The source is a male patient younger than 18 who had a stem cell transplant for acute lymphoblastic leukemia, so the T cells may come from the graft donor.

This clonotype was picked up a small number of times. The rearrangement joins TRBV5-1 to TRBJ2-7; TRBD1 matches 10 bases. V lost 0 bases, J lost 4 bases, and 4 bases stayed unmatched. CDR3 length: 15 amino acids. CDR1 is SGHRS and CDR2 is YFSETQ in the germline V gene. CDR3 DNA: TGCGCCAGCAGCTTGGGACAGGGGGCAGTTTACGAGCAGTACTTC. Translating it yields CASSLGQGAVYEQYF.

V and J are TRBV5-8 and TRBJ2-4, with D possibly being TRBD1 (5 bases). The CDR3 contains 14 residues. The germline V gene encodes CDR1 SGHTS and CDR2 YDEGEE. The V and J ends lost 2 bases and 2 bases respectively, with 8 bases between them. DNA of the CDR3: TGTGCCAGCAGCTTTCCAGGGACCAAAAACATTCAGTACTTC. This encodes CASSFPGTKNIQYF.

The chain couples TRBV3-1 to TRBJ2-1, with a tentative D call TRBD2 (6 bases). The ends were cut back, 8 bases at V and 7 bases at J, with 15 bases in the middle. The CDR3 has 13 residues. CDR1 is LGHDT, CDR2 YNNKEL, per germline (reference sequence). The CDR3 region has the DNA TGTGCCAGCGATCGGAGGGGCGGGAATGAGCAGTTCTTC. It is translated as CASDRRGGNEQFF.

This clonotype was seen many times. The chain recombines TRBV25-1 with TRBJ1-5; D is uncertain. This CDR3 comprises 14 residues. Trimming left V 2 bases short and J 0 bases short, with 5 bases between. CDR1 and CDR2 (germline): MGHDK, SYGVNS. CDR3 sequence reads: CASSELNSNQPQHF. CDR3 coding DNA: TGTGCCAGCAGTGAACTGAATAGCAATCAGCCCCAGCATTTT.

This clonotype was detected many times. The rearrangement joins TRBV21-1 to TRBJ2-7; the table's D gene call, TRBD1, was not cross checked with the DNA. TRBV21-1 is reported as a pseudogene. The CDR3 covers 15 residues. The CDR3 region is CASSKSQKGSYEQYF. DNA of the CDR3: TGTGCCAGCAGCAAATCCCAAAAGGGGTCCTACGAGCAGTACTTC.

The rearrangement joins TRBV4-2 to TRBJ2-7, with D possibly called TRBD1 or TRBD2 (5 bases each). The germline CDR1 and CDR2 sequences are LGHNA and YNFKEQ. The CDR3 contains 17 residues. V was clipped by 0 bases and J by 4 bases, with 19 bases between them. This CDR3 is CASSQEVLGARVYEQYF. The CDR3 DNA is TGTGCCAGCAGCCAAGAAGTTCTCGGGGCCCGGGTGTACGAGCAGTACTTC.

The chain employs TRBV2 and TRBJ2-1; D gene ambiguous. V lost 8 bases and J 3 bases, leaving 5 bases between the germline ends. This CDR3 has 11 residues. Germline-derived CDR1 and CDR2 are SNHLY and FYNNEI. CDR3 region: CASHSYNEQFF. The CDR3 region has the DNA TGTGCCAGCCACAGCTACAATGAGCAGTTCTTC. Combining the CDR3 with reference TRBV2 and TRBJ2-1 gives the whole variable domain EPEVTQTPSHQVTQMGQEVILRCVPISNHLYFYWYRQILGQKVEFLVSFYNNEISEKSEIFDDQFSVERPDGSNFTLKIRSTKLEDSAMYFCASHSYNEQFFGPGTRLTVL.

This clonotype was seen only a few times. The gene calls are TRBV9 and TRBJ2-2; TRBD2 aligns across 7 bases. With V trimmed by 3 bases and J by 5 bases, 13 bases remained unmatched. The CDR3 extends over 17 amino acids. From germline, CDR1 is SGDLS and CDR2 YYNGEE. The CDR3 protein is CASSARWAGVKTGELFF. Written as DNA, the CDR3 is TGTGCCAGCAGCGCCCGCTGGGCGGGAGTAAAGACCGGGGAGCTGTTTTTT.

This clonotype was counted ten times or more. The J gene is TRBJ2-2, the V gene TRBV20-1; TRBD1 agrees at 10 bases. The CDR3 covers 14 residues. The germline CDR1 and CDR2 sequences are DFQATT and SNEGSKA (reference sequence). Unmatched junction bases numbered 1, after V lost 6 bases and J lost 0 bases. The CDR3 region is CSAGTGANTGELFF. For the CDR3, the DNA is TGCAGTGCGGGGACAGGGGCGAACACCGGGGAGCTGTTTTTT.

V usage is TRBV12-3 or TRBV12-4 and J usage is TRBJ1-3, with 7 bases lining up with TRBD1. V lost 6 bases, J lost 4 bases, and 6 bases stayed unmatched. The CDR3 covers 14 residues. CDR3 residues: CASRTRDRGNTIYF. The CDR3 DNA sequence: TGTGCCAGCAGGACCCGGGACAGAGGAAACACCATATATTTT.

This clonotype was picked up many times. The CDR3 does not close with the conserved phenylalanine or tryptophan, likely indicating a read error. The DNA is omitted, as the CDR3 cannot be located on it reliably, and the CDR3 follows TCRdb's listing. V gene TRBV5-1 combines with J gene TRBJ2-1; TRBD2, the table's D call, lacks a check against the DNA. A total of 13 residues make up the CDR3, ends included. The germline V gene encodes CDR1 SGHRS and CDR2 YFSETQ. The CDR3 sequence: CASRSAVPGTSAI.

The V and J genes are TRBV7-3 and TRBJ2-3; 8 bases fit TRBD2. The germline gives CDR1 SGHTA, CDR2 FQGTGA. The CDR3 contains 15 residues. The V segment lost 2 bases and the J segment 3 bases; nucleotides outside the gene matches: 4. CDR3 protein: CASSLRIAGTDTQYF. DNA for the CDR3: TGTGCCAGCAGCTTACGGATAGCGGGGACAGATACGCAGTATTTT.

The rearrangement uses TRBV6-5 and TRBJ2-7, with D possibly matching TRBD2 (5 bases). Germline CDR1 and CDR2: MNHEY and SVGAGI. The CDR3 is 13 residues long. Trimming took off 4 bases at V and 7 bases at J, with 14 bases between the two ends. CDR3 bases: TGTGCCAGCAGTTTACTAGTTCTGACGGAGCAGTACTTC. Translating it yields CASSLLVLTEQYF.

This clonotype was recorded a few times. The chain is built from TRBV24-1 and TRBJ2-3; no firm D call. This CDR3 is built from 16 residues. The V and J ends lost 2 bases and 2 bases respectively, with 13 bases between them. CDR1 and CDR2 from the germline V gene are KGHDR and SFDVKD. The CDR3 here is CATSDSPGRDTDTQYF. CDR3 in DNA: TGTGCCACCAGTGATTCGCCGGGCAGAGACACAGATACGCAGTATTTT.

The sample holds a few counts of this clonotype. The V call is TRBV7-6, the J call TRBJ1-5; TRBD1 matches at 8 bases. Germline values: CDR1 SGHVS, CDR2 FNYEAQ. There are 17 residues in the CDR3. V gave up 2 bases and J gave up 2 bases; unmatched junction bases: 8. CDR3 loop: CASSLMLDRAGNQPQHF. The CDR3 coding sequence is TGTGCCAGCAGCTTAATGCTGGACAGGGCCGGCAATCAGCCCCAGCATTTT.

This clonotype has more than one count but fewer than ten. The rearrangement links TRBV27 to TRBJ2-7; D might be TRBD1 (5 bases). The CDR3 sequence is 14 residues long. Trimming cost V 2 bases and J 3 bases, with 11 bases left between them. Germline V gene data show CDR1 as MNHEY and CDR2 as SMNVEV (reference sequence). CDR3 in amino acids: CASSLTQGIYEQYF. CDR3 nucleotides: TGTGCCAGCAGTTTAACTCAGGGTATCTACGAGCAGTACTTC.

This clonotype was found a few times. The chain links TRBV7-6 to TRBJ2-3; the match to TRBD2 covers 7 bases. The CDR3 is 16 residues long. The germline gives CDR1 SGHVS, CDR2 FNYEAQ. V gave up 1 base and J gave up 2 bases; unmatched junction bases: 6. The CDR3 nucleotides read TGTGCCAGCAGCTTAGGAGCGGGGAGCTTCACAGATACGCAGTATTTT. This encodes CASSLGAGSFTDTQYF.

CDR3 sequence reads: CATSTTGTFNNEQFF. The DNA of the CDR3 is TGTGCCACCAGTACGACAGGGACTTTCAACAATGAGCAGTTCTTC. The chain joins TRBV24-1 to TRBJ2-1; tentatively, D is TRBD1 (7 bases). Per germline, CDR1 KGHDR and CDR2 SFDVKD. V lost 6 bases, J lost 5 bases, and 16 bases lay in between. The CDR3 is made up of 15 amino acids.